This T cell receptor (beta chain) is drawn from a study of T cell responses to AZD1222 COVID-19 vaccine. General study results and limits: Spike as a whole was targeted by vaccine-associated CD4 TCRs, dominant at 160-218 and 743-854.

This clone was detected once. Its specificity is not known. The CDR3 has 14 residues. The V and J ends lost 5 bases and 7 bases, in that order; junction bases with no gene match: 10. Germline-derived CDR1 and CDR2 are SGHNT and YYREEE (reference sequence). Generated by immunoSEQ multiplex PCR, the TCRdb table keeps only in-frame clones and is missing some. The top ten hold approximately 0.98% of the sample, which has around 140,000 clones, around 90% seen once. The gene calls are TRBV5-4 and TRBJ2-7; 9 nucleotides align to TRBD2. The sequences come from peripheral blood, collected 28 days after the second AZD1222 dose. The sequence derives from an adult who received the AZD1222 COVID-19 vaccine. CDR3 region: CASSSVAGVDEQYF. CDR3 bases: TGTGCCAGCAGTTCCGTAGCGGGAGTCGATGAGCAGTACTTC.